This T cell receptor (beta chain) was recorded in a study of cytomegalovirus exposure and HLA in healthy donors. The CDR3 is 16 amino acids. Germline-derived CDR1 and CDR2 are KGHSH and LQKENI. J was trimmed by 9 bases and V by 3 bases; bases with no gene match: 12. Vbeta (60) and Jbeta (13) primers were used in the PCR. Using immunoSEQ multiplex PCR, the repertoire was profiled, and TCRdb retains in-frame clones only, with some absent. The listing contains roughly 190,000 clones. The sequence was obtained from a man aged 25-45 years in good health and CMV-seronegative. The V call is TRBV18, the J call TRBJ2-1, with 9 bases fitting TRBD2. Sequencing was done on a sample of PBMCs. For the CDR3, the DNA is TGTGCCAGCTCACCCCCCAGGGCTAGCGGGGTTGGTGAGCAGTTCTTC. Protein sequence: CASSPPRASGVGEQFF. The variable domain in full, with the rest retrieved from reference TRBV18 and TRBJ2-1, is NAGVMQNPRHLVRRRGQEARLRCSPMKGHSHVYWYRQLPEEGLKFMVYLQKENIIDESGMPKERFSAEFPKEGPSILRIQQVVRGDSAAYFCASSPPRASGVGEQFFGPGTRLTVL.